This T cell receptor (beta chain) was recorded in a study of T cells in Graves' hyperthyroidism and ophthalmopathy. Study-level results: The model anticipated ophthalmopathy a median approximately 6.6 months pre-onset.

As for this clonotype: Its specificity is not known.

Template material for amplifying TCR beta CDR3 regions consisted of RNA transcripts. Using the HTBI primer set, a first-round RT-PCR was run on the TCR CDR3. TCRdb re-called the multiplex PCR reads with MiXCR, one entry per CDR3 protein. The table lists hundreds of thousands of distinct CDR3 sequences, less than 20% of them singletons. V was pared by 6 bases and J by 8 bases, with 26 bases between. The CDR3 length is 16 residues. CDR1 MDHEN and CDR2 SYDVKM come from the germline V gene. The source material was blood. The chain joins TRBV28 to TRBJ2-7, with D perhaps assigned TRBD1 or TRBD2 (5 bases each). This clonotype was sampled from a young woman with Graves' hyperthyroidism that later progressed to Graves' ophthalmopathy. The chain's CDR3 is CASRNPAGAGDVKQYF. The CDR3, as DNA: TGTGCCAGCAGAAACCCGGCAGGCGCCGGGGACGTGAAGCAGTACTTC.